The following is a TCR beta chain sequence with its context. Its antigen remains unknown. Trimming removed 8 bases at V and 1 base at J, with 11 bases between. There are 12 residues in the CDR3. Germline CDR1 is SQVTM and CDR2 is ANQGSEA. The PCR made use of 60 Vbeta and 13 Jbeta primers. Repertoires were generated with immunoSEQ multiplex PCR, while TCRdb's copy carries only in-frame clones and drops some. This table holds approximately 240,000 clones, about 89% found once. The data belong to a study of cytomegalovirus exposure and HLA in healthy donors. Study-wide results and limits: A later analysis reportedly found fewer N-insertions in an Asian-associated ancestry cluster than the roughly 670-donor mean. Previously analyzed data showed that most TCR beta V segments were productive at a frequency of about 87% or about 30%. The study designated roughly 160 TCR beta chains cytomegalovirus-associated.

This clonotype was obtained from a woman between 18 and 29 years old in good health and CMV-seronegative. This chain connects TRBV29-1 to TRBJ1-1; perhaps TRBD1 as D (6 bases). Material for sequencing was PBMCs. The CDR3 protein is CSLMTGNTEAFF. CDR3 DNA: TGCAGCCTGATGACAGGGAACACTGAAGCTTTCTTT.